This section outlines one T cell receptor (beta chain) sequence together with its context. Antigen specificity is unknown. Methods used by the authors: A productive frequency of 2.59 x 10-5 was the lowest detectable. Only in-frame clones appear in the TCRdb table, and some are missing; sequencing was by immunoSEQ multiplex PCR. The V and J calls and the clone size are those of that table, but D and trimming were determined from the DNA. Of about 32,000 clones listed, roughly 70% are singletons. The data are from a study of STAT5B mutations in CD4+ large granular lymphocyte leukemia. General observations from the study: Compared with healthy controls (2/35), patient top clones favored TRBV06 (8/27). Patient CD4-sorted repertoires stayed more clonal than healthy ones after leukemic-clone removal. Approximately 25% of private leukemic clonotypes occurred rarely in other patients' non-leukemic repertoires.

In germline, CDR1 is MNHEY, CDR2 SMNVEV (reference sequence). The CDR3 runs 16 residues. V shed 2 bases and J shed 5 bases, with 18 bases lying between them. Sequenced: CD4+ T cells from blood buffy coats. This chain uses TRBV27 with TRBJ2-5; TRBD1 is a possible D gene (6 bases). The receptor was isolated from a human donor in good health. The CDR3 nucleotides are TGTGCCAGCAGTTTAGATCGGGACATCCGCTGGGAGACCCAGTACTTC. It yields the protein CASSLDRDIRWETQYF.